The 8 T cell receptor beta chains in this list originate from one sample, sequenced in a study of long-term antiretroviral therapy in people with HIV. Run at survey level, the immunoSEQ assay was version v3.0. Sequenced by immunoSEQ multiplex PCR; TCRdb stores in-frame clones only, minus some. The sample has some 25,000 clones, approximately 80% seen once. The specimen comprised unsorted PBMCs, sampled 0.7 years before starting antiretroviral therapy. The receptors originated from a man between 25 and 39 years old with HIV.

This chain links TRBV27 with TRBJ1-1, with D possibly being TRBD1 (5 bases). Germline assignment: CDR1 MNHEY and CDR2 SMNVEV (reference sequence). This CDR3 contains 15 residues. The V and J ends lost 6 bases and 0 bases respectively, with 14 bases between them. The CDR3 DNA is TGTGCCAGCAGCAGCCGGTGGGGACTGAACACTGAAGCTTTCTTT. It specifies CASSSRWGLNTEAFF.

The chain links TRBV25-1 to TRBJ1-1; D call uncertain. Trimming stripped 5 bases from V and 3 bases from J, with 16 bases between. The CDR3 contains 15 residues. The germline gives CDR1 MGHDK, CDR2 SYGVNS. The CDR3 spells CASSPLTSWDTEAFF. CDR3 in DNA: TGTGCCAGCAGTCCGCTGACAAGTTGGGACACTGAAGCTTTCTTT.

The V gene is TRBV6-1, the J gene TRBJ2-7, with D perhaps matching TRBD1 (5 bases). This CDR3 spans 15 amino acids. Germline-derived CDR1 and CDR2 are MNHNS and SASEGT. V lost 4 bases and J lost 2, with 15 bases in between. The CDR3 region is CASSAPWTPTYEQYF. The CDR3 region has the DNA TGTGCCAGCAGTGCGCCTTGGACACCGACCTACGAGCAGTACTTC.

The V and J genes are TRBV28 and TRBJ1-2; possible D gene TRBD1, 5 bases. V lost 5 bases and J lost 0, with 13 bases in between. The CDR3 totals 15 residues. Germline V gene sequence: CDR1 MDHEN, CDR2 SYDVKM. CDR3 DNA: TGTGCCAGCAGTACCCTGACAGATACTAACTATGGCTACACCTTC. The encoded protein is CASSTLTDTNYGYTF.

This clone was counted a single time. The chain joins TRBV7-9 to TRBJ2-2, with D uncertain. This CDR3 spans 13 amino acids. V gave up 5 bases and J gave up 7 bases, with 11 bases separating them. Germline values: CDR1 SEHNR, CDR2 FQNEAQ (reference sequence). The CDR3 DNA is TGTGCCAGCAGCGATCTCAGAAACGGGGAGCTGTTTTTT. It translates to CASSDLRNGELFF.

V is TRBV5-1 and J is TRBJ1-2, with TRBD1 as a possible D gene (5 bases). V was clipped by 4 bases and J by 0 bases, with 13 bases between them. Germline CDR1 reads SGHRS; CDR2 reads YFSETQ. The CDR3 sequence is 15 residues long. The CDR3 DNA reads TGCGCCAGCAGCCCCGGGACGGCCGCTAACTATGGCTACACCTTC. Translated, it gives CASSPGTAANYGYTF.

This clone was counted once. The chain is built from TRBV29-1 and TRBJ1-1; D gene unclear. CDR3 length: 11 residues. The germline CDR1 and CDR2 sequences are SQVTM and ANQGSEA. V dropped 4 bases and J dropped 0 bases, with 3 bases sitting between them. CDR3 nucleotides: TGCAGCGTTGGGATGAACACTGAAGCTTTCTTT. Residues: CSVGMNTEAFF.

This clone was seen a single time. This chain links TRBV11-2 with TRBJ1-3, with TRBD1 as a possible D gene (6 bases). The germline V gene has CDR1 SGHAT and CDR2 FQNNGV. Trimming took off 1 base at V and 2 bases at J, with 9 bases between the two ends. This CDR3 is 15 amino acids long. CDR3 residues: CASSLGGLTGNTIYF. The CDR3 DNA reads TGTGCCAGCAGCTTAGGGGGGCTGACTGGAAACACCATATATTTT.